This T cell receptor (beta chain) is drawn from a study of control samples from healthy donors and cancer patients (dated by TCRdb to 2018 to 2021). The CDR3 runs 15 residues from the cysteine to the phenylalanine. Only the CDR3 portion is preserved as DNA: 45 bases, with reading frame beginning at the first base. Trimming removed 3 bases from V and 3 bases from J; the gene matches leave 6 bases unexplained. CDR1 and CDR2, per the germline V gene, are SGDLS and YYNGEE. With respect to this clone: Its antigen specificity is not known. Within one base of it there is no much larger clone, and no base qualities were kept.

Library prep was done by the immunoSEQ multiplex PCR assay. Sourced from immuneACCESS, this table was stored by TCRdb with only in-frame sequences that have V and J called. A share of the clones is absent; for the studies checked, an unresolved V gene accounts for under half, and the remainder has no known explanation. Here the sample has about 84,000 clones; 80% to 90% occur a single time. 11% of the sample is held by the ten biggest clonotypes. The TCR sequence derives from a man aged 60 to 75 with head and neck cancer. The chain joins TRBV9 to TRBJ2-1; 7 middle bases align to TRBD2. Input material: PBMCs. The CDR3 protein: CASSGHSGYYNEQFF. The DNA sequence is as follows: TGTGCCAGCAGCGGACATAGCGGGTACTACAATGAGCAGTTCTTC.